This TCR beta chain is from a study of lymphopenia after photon versus proton radiotherapy. Measured with immunoSEQ multiplex PCR; TCRdb has only the in-frame clones, and not every one. The data contain 150,000 to 200,000 clones, around 85% of them singletons. V was cut by 0 bases and J by 8 bases, with 22 bases left in between. The CDR3 totals 17 residues. Germline values: CDR1 LGHNA, CDR2 YNFKEQ. Study-wide results and limits: Under photons, naive T cells and diversity fell while effector/memory populations rose.

Regarding this clone: As yet, its antigen is unknown.

The sequence was obtained from a man aged 50 to 59 with gastric cancer. The sample consisted of peripheral blood, taken from a patient treated with photon-based radiotherapy. The chain carries TRBV4-2 and TRBJ1-2; D may be TRBD1 (6 bases). In DNA, the CDR3 is TGTGCCAGCAGCCAAGAAGTGAGGGGGGGTCGGAGTGGAGGCTACACCTTC. Residues: CASSQEVRGGRSGGYTF.